These 4 T cell receptor beta chains were sequenced from one sample in a study of blood T cell repertoires in COVID-19. Data came from immunoSEQ multiplex PCR; TCRdb stores just in-frame clones and leaves some out. Of some 460,000 clones detected, about nine tenths appear once; the ten largest clones hold about 0.65%. The sequencing sample was made of PBMCs or T cells enriched from blood (not recorded which). Receptors originate from a woman between 18 and 29 years old who had recovered from COVID-19.

V and J are TRBV5-1 and TRBJ2-3; D ambiguous. V was trimmed by 5 bases and J by 0 bases, leaving 13 bases between them. Germline V CDR1 and CDR2: SGHRS, YFSETQ. The CDR3 spans 15 residues. In DNA, the CDR3 is TGCGCCAGCAGATCTGATCCTACTAGCACAGATACGCAGTATTTT. Translated, it gives CASRSDPTSTDTQYF.

This chain uses TRBV19 with TRBJ2-6, with TRBD1 matching 10 bases. The CDR3 loop spans 17 amino acids. V shed 7 bases and J 0 bases; nucleotides not matched to a gene: 6. The V gene's germline CDR1 is LNHDA and CDR2 SQIVND (reference sequence). As DNA, the CDR3 is TGTGCCAGTAAGGGGACAGGGGATTTCTCTGGGGCCAACGTCCTGACTTTC. It yields the protein CASKGTGDFSGANVLTF. Full variable domain (remainder filled in from reference TRBV19 and TRBJ2-6): DGGITQSPKYLFRKEGQNVTLSCEQNLNHDAMYWYRQDPGQGLRLIYYSQIVNDFQKGDIAEGYSVSREKKESFPLTVTSAQKNPTAFYLCASKGTGDFSGANVLTFGAGSRLTVL.

Concerning this clone: One junction end disagrees with the germline gene, perhaps due to a read error. The rearrangement joins TRBV7-7 to TRBJ2-1, with D possibly matching TRBD1 (6 bases). The CDR3 totals 15 residues. Germline V gives CDR1 SSHAT, CDR2 FNYEAQ (reference sequence). This chain's CDR3 is CASSTGTSSYNEQFF. The CDR3 bases are TGTGCTAGCAGCACCGGGACAAGCTCCTACAATGAGCAGTTCTTC.

This clone was detected only once. Here the CDR3 reads CASSSTGGTGELFF. As DNA, the CDR3 is TGTGCCAGCAGTTCTACAGGGGGCACCGGGGAGCTGTTTTTT. The chain recombines TRBV7-9 with TRBJ2-2, with 8 bases that match TRBD1. Germline V gene data show CDR1 as SEHNR and CDR2 as FQNEAQ (reference sequence). This CDR3 spans 14 amino acids. V lost 6 bases and J lost 4; bases outside the gene matches: 4.